Listed below are T cell receptor beta chains from one sample, sequenced in a study of blood T cell repertoires in COVID-19. Data came from immunoSEQ multiplex PCR; TCRdb stores just in-frame clones and leaves some out. The sample gives some 140,000 clones, roughly 80% of which show up once; 1.4% is in the top ten. The sample was peripheral blood. The receptor set was obtained from a man in his 60s with acute or convalescent COVID-19. Both conserved end residues are part of each CDR3. D genes are given only for firm matches. The size entry is marked missing in some rows and otherwise reads once, few, many or a size class.

v_call: TRBV28
j_call: TRBJ2-3
d_call: .
clone_size: .
cdr3_aa: CASSLGRGTDTQYF
cdr3_nt: TGTGCCAGCAGTTTAGGGAGAGGCACAGATACGCAGTATTTT

v_call: TRBV19
j_call: TRBJ1-4
d_call: .
clone_size: .
cdr3_aa: CASSNRATNEKLFF
cdr3_nt: TGTGCCAGTAGTAACAGGGCAACTAATGAAAAACTGTTTTTT

v_call: TRBV6-6
j_call: TRBJ2-1
d_call: TRBD1
clone_size: .
cdr3_aa: CASSYSDRVGEQFF
cdr3_nt: TGTGCCAGCAGTTACTCCGACAGGGTTGGCGAGCAGTTCTTC

v_call: TRBV24-1
j_call: TRBJ1-2
d_call: TRBD1
clone_size: .
cdr3_aa: CATSDGGQTDYGYTF
cdr3_nt: TGTGCCACCAGTGATGGGGGACAGACTGACTATGGCTACACCTTC

v_call: TRBV3-1/TRBV3-2
j_call: TRBJ2-3
d_call: .
clone_size: few
cdr3_aa: CASSQDRGYTDTQYF
cdr3_nt: TGTGCCAGCAGCCAAGACAGGGGTTACACAGATACGCAGTATTTT

v_call: TRBV7-7
j_call: TRBJ2-2
d_call: .
clone_size: .
cdr3_aa: CASTPSPTGNTGELFF
cdr3_nt: TGTGCCAGCACCCCCTCCCCAACAGGGAACACCGGGGAGCTGTTTTTT

v_call: TRBV5-1
j_call: TRBJ1-3
d_call: TRBD1
clone_size: .
cdr3_aa: CASSLAQGAYSGNTIYF
cdr3_nt: TGCGCCAGCAGCTTGGCCCAGGGGGCTTATTCTGGAAACACCATATATTTT

v_call: TRBV9
j_call: TRBJ2-3
d_call: .
clone_size: .
cdr3_aa: CASNLPPDSDTQYF
cdr3_nt: TGTGCCAGCAACTTACCCCCCGACTCCGATACGCAGTATTTT

v_call: TRBV27
j_call: TRBJ2-7
d_call: TRBD1
clone_size: .
cdr3_aa: CASRPLGQGIEQYF
cdr3_nt: TGTGCCAGCAGACCTCTAGGACAGGGCATCGAGCAGTACTTC

v_call: TRBV10-3
j_call: TRBJ1-2
d_call: TRBD1
clone_size: once
cdr3_aa: CAIARTGGDYGYTF
cdr3_nt: TGTGCCATAGCCAGGACAGGTGGGGACTATGGCTACACCTTC

v_call: TRBV6-5
j_call: TRBJ2-3
d_call: TRBD2
clone_size: .
cdr3_aa: CASSYSTSGRADTQYF
cdr3_nt: TGTGCCAGCAGTTACTCGACTAGCGGGAGGGCAGATACGCAGTATTTT

v_call: TRBV27
j_call: TRBJ1-1
d_call: TRBD1
clone_size: medium-sized
cdr3_aa: CASSEDMGQGNTEAFF
cdr3_nt: TGTGCCAGCAGTGAGGACATGGGACAGGGGAACACTGAAGCTTTCTTT

v_call: TRBV7-2
j_call: TRBJ2-3
d_call: TRBD2
clone_size: few
cdr3_aa: CASSGRTRGADTQYF
cdr3_nt: TGTGCCAGCAGCGGGCGGACTAGAGGGGCAGATACGCAGTATTTT

v_call: TRBV20-1
j_call: TRBJ2-1
d_call: .
clone_size: .
cdr3_aa: CSARRGEQFF
cdr3_nt: TGCAGTGCTAGAAGGGGAGAGCAGTTCTTC

v_call: TRBV10-2
j_call: TRBJ1-6
d_call: TRBD1
clone_size: few
cdr3_aa: CASRPTGGYSPLHF
cdr3_nt: TGCGCCAGCAGGCCGACAGGGGGATATTCACCCCTCCACTTT

v_call: TRBV5-1
j_call: TRBJ2-6
d_call: .
clone_size: .
cdr3_aa: CASSQSSGANVLTF
cdr3_nt: TGCGCCAGCAGCCAATCCTCTGGGGCCAACGTCCTGACTTTC

v_call: TRBV5-4
j_call: TRBJ1-2
d_call: .
clone_size: .
cdr3_aa: CASSPIGGLVGYTF
cdr3_nt: TGTGCCAGCAGTCCAATAGGAGGGCTGGTCGGCTACACCTTC

v_call: TRBV2
j_call: TRBJ1-2
d_call: TRBD1
clone_size: .
cdr3_aa: CASSGPGQNYGYTF
cdr3_nt: TGTGCCAGCAGTGGACCGGGACAGAACTATGGCTACACCTTC

v_call: TRBV5-1
j_call: TRBJ2-3
d_call: TRBD2
clone_size: .
cdr3_aa: CASSLGQLRGGTDTQYF
cdr3_nt: TGCGCCAGCAGCTTGGGACAGTTGCGGGGGGGCACAGATACGCAGTATTTT

v_call: TRBV5-5
j_call: TRBJ1-2
d_call: .
clone_size: .
cdr3_aa: CASSLESGDYGYTF
cdr3_nt: TGTGCCAGCAGCTTGGAAAGCGGAGACTATGGCTACACCTTC

v_call: TRBV2
j_call: TRBJ1-2
d_call: TRBD1
clone_size: .
cdr3_aa: CASTRDRPTENGYTF
cdr3_nt: TGTGCCAGCACACGGGACAGACCCACGGAGAATGGCTACACCTTC

v_call: TRBV27
j_call: TRBJ1-6
d_call: TRBD1
clone_size: .
cdr3_aa: CASTGWGQNNSPLHF
cdr3_nt: TGTGCCAGCACCGGATGGGGACAGAATAATTCACCCCTCCACTTT

v_call: TRBV6-2/TRBV6-3
j_call: TRBJ2-5
d_call: .
clone_size: .
cdr3_aa: CASSYSPPGEGETQYF
cdr3_nt: TGTGCCAGCAGTTACTCGCCCCCCGGAGAGGGAGAGACCCAGTACTTC

v_call: TRBV20-1
j_call: TRBJ2-1
d_call: TRBD2
clone_size: once
cdr3_aa: CSASVGGRGFYNEQFF
cdr3_nt: TGCAGTGCTAGTGTCGGCGGGAGGGGATTTTACAATGAGCAGTTCTTC

v_call: TRBV19
j_call: TRBJ2-2
d_call: .
clone_size: .
cdr3_aa: CASAAGGNTGELFF
cdr3_nt: TGTGCCAGTGCCGCCGGGGGGAACACCGGGGAGCTGTTTTTT

v_call: TRBV28
j_call: TRBJ2-3
d_call: .
clone_size: .
cdr3_aa: CASSLTRWQGTDTQYF
cdr3_nt: TGTGCCAGCAGTCTTACAAGGTGGCAGGGGACAGATACGCAGTATTTT

v_call: TRBV14
j_call: TRBJ2-2
d_call: TRBD2
clone_size: .
cdr3_aa: CASSRGLAVNTGELFF
cdr3_nt: TGTGCCAGCAGCCGGGGACTAGCGGTGAACACCGGGGAGCTGTTTTTT

v_call: TRBV5-1
j_call: TRBJ2-3
d_call: TRBD2
clone_size: .
cdr3_aa: CASSLDSAGGPIDTQYF
cdr3_nt: TGCGCCAGCAGCTTGGATTCAGCGGGGGGTCCCATAGATACGCAGTATTTT

v_call: TRBV5-1
j_call: TRBJ2-7
d_call: TRBD2
clone_size: .
cdr3_aa: CASSLHRVGRTSGRGPYEQYF
cdr3_nt: TGCGCCAGCAGCTTGCACAGGGTTGGAAGGACTAGCGGGAGAGGGCCCTACGAGCAGTACTTC

v_call: TRBV9
j_call: TRBJ2-1
d_call: TRBD1
clone_size: .
cdr3_aa: CASSADRGVNEQFF
cdr3_nt: TGTGCCAGCAGCGCCGACAGGGGAGTCAATGAGCAGTTCTTC

v_call: TRBV9
j_call: TRBJ1-3
d_call: .
clone_size: once
cdr3_aa: CASSVDPGSGNTIYF
cdr3_nt: TGTGCCAGCAGCGTAGATCCGGGCTCTGGAAACACCATATATTTT

v_call: TRBV5-1
j_call: TRBJ2-1
d_call: TRBD2
clone_size: .
cdr3_aa: CASSGLVDEKGEQFF
cdr3_nt: TGCGCCAGTAGCGGACTAGTCGATGAGAAAGGAGAGCAGTTCTTC

v_call: TRBV5-6
j_call: TRBJ2-2
d_call: .
clone_size: .
cdr3_aa: CASSLTQGYGTGELFF
cdr3_nt: TGTGCCAGCAGCTTGACACAGGGTTATGGCACCGGGGAGCTGTTTTTT

v_call: TRBV12-3/TRBV12-4
j_call: TRBJ2-1
d_call: .
clone_size: .
cdr3_aa: CASSLVQGNEQFF
cdr3_nt: TGTGCCAGCAGTTTGGTACAGGGCAATGAGCAGTTCTTC

v_call: TRBV15
j_call: TRBJ1-5
d_call: .
clone_size: .
cdr3_aa: CATSRDLQVGSQPQHF
cdr3_nt: TGTGCCACCAGCAGAGATCTGCAGGTAGGGAGTCAGCCCCAGCATTTT

v_call: TRBV5-1
j_call: TRBJ2-6
d_call: .
clone_size: .
cdr3_aa: CASKTGLYFSGANVLTF
cdr3_nt: TGCGCCAGCAAGACGGGACTCTACTTCTCTGGGGCCAACGTCCTGACTTTC

v_call: TRBV6-5
j_call: TRBJ1-4
d_call: .
clone_size: .
cdr3_aa: CASRVPGDTEKLFF
cdr3_nt: TGTGCCAGCAGAGTACCAGGGGATACGGAAAAACTGTTTTTT